This T cell receptor (beta chain) was identified in a study of cytomegalovirus exposure and HLA in healthy donors. With 60 Vbeta and 13 Jbeta primers, the PCR was carried out. The repertoire was sequenced with immunoSEQ multiplex PCR; TCRdb's copy has only in-frame clones and lacks some. This table holds some 170,000 clones, 70% to 80% found once. Germline assignment: CDR1 LGHNA and CDR2 YSLEER. There are 15 residues in the CDR3. V was shortened by 0 bases and J by 7 bases, with 13 bases between the two germline ends. Study conclusions and caveats: Cytomegalovirus association was listed for roughly 160 TCR beta chains.

In the case of this clone: The antigen is unknown.

Source material: PBMCs. The TCR comes from a man aged 18-30 years in good health and CMV-seropositive. This sequence joins TRBV4-3 and TRBJ2-1; tentatively, D is TRBD1 (5 bases). CDR3 in amino acids: CASSQDLGLGNEQFF. CDR3 coding DNA: TGCGCCAGCAGCCAAGATCTGGGGCTTGGGAATGAGCAGTTCTTC.